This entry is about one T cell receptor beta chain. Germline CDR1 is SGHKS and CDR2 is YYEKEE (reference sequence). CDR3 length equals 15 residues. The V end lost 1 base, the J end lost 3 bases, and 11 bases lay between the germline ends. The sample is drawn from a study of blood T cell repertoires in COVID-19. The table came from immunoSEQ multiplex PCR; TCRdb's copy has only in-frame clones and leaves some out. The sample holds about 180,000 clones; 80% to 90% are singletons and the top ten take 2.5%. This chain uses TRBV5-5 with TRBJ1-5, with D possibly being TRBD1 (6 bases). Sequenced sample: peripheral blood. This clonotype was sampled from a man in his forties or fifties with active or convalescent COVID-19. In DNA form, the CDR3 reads TGTGCCAGCAGCTTGTTGAACAGGGACAATCAGCCCCAGCATTTT. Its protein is CASSLLNRDNQPQHF. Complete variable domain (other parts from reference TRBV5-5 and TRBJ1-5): DAGVTQSPTHLIKTRGQQVTLRCSPISGHKSVSWYQQVLGQGPQFIFQYYEKEERGRGNFPDRFSARQFPNYSSELNVNALLLGDSALYLCASSLLNRDNQPQHFGDGTRLSIL.